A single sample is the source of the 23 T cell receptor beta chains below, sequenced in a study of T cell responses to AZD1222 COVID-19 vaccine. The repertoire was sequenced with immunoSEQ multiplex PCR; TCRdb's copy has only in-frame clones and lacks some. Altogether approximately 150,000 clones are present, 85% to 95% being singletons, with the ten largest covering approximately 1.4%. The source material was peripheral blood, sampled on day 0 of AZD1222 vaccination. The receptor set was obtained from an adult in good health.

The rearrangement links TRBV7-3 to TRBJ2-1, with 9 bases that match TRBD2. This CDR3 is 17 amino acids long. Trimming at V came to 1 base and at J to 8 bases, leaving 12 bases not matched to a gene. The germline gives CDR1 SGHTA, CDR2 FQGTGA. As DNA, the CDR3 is TGTGCCAGCAGCTTAATGGTTATCCCTAGCGGGATTTATGAGCAGTTCTTC. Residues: CASSLMVIPSGIYEQFF.

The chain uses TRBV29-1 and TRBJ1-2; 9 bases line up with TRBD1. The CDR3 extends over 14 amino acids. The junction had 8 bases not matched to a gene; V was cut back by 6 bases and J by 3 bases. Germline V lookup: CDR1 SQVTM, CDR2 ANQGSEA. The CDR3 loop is CSVDTGGAHYGYTF. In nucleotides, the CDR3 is TGCAGCGTAGATACAGGGGGCGCCCACTATGGCTACACCTTC. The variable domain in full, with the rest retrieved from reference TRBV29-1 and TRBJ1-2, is SAVISQKPSRDICQRGTSLTIQCQVDSQVTMMFWYRQQPGQSLTLIATANQGSEATYESGFVIDKFPISRPNLTFSTLTVSNMSPEDSSIYLCSVDTGGAHYGYTFGSGTRLTVV.

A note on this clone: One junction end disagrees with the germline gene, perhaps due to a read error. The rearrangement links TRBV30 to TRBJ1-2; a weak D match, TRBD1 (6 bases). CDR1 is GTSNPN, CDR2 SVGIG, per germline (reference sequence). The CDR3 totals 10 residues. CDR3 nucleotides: TGTGCCTGGAGTAAAGGCAGGGGATACTTC. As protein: CAWSKGRGYF.

The CDR3 here is CASSFLMNTEAFF. CDR3 DNA sequence: TGTGCCAGCAGCTTCTTAATGAACACTGAAGCTTTCTTT. This chain joins TRBV11-2 and TRBJ1-1; no reliable D call. This CDR3 region has 13 residues. Trimming took 3 bases from V and 0 from J, leaving 5 bases between them. CDR1 and CDR2 from the germline V gene are SGHAT and FQNNGV.

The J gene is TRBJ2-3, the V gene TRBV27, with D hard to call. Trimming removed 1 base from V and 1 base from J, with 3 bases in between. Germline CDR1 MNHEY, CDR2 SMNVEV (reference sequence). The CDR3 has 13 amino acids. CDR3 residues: CASSLFGTDTQYF. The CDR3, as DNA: TGTGCCAGCAGTTTATTCGGCACAGATACGCAGTATTTT.

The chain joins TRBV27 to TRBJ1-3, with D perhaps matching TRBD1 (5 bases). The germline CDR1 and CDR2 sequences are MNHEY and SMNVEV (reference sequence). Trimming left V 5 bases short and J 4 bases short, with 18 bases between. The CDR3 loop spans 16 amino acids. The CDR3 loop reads CASSPRQTSQGNTIYF. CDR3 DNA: TGTGCCAGCAGTCCCCGACAGACCTCTCAAGGAAACACCATATATTTT.

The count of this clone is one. The CDR3: CAWQPRGAGYGYTF. DNA for the CDR3: TGTGCCTGGCAACCGAGGGGCGCAGGGTATGGCTACACCTTC. The J gene is TRBJ1-2, the V gene TRBV28; tentative D call: TRBD1 (5 bases). The V gene's germline CDR1 is MDHEN and CDR2 SYDVKM. CDR3 size: 14 residues. V was cut by 11 bases and J by 5 bases, with 21 bases left in between.

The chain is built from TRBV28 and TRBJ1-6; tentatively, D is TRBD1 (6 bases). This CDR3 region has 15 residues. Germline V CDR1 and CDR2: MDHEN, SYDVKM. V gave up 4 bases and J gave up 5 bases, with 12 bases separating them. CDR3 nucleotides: TGTGCCAGCAGTTACTCAGGGGCGGATAATTCACCCCTCCACTTT. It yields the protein CASSYSGADNSPLHF.

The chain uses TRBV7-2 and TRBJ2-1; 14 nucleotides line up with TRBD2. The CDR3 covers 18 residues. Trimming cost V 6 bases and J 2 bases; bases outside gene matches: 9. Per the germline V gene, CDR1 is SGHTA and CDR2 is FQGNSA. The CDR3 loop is CASSSGLAGGATYNEQFF. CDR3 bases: TGTGCCAGCAGTTCTGGACTAGCGGGGGGAGCCACCTACAATGAGCAGTTCTTC.

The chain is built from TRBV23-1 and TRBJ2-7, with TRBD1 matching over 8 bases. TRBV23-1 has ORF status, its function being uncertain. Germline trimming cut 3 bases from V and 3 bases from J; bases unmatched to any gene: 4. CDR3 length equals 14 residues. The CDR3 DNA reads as TGCGCCAGCAGTCACCCTGACAGGGGCTACGAGCAGTACTTC. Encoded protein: CASSHPDRGYEQYF.

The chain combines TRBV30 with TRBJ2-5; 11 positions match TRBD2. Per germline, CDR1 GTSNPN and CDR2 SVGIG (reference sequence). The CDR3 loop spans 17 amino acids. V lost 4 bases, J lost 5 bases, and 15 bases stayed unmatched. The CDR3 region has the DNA TGTGCCTGGATTCCGCCATTTTATCCTAGCGGGAGGGAGACCCAGTACTTC. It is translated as CAWIPPFYPSGRETQYF.

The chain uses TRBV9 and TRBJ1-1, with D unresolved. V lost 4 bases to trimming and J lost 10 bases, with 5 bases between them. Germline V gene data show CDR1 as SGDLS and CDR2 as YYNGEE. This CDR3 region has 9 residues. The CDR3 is CASSPGAFF. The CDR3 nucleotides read TGTGCCAGCAGCCCCGGAGCTTTCTTT.

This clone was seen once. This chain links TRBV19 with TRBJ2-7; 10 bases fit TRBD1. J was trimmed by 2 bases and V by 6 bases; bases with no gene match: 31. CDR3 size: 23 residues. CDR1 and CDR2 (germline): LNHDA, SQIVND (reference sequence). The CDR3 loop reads CASSPLFGGQGPERGPNPYEQYF. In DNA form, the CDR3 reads TGTGCCAGTAGCCCACTTTTTGGGGGACAGGGGCCGGAGCGGGGACCCAACCCCTACGAGCAGTACTTC. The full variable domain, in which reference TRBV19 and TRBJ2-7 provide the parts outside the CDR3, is DGGITQSPKYLFRKEGQNVTLSCEQNLNHDAMYWYRQDPGQGLRLIYYSQIVNDFQKGDIAEGYSVSREKKESFPLTVTSAQKNPTAFYLCASSPLFGGQGPERGPNPYEQYFGPGTRLTVT.

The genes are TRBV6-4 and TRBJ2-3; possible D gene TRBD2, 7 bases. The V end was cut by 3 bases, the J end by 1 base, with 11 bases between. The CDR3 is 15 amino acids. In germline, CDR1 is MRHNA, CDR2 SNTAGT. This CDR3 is CASSEGGGRTDTQYF. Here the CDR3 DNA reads TGTGCCAGCAGTGAGGGGGGGGGCCGCACAGATACGCAGTATTTT.

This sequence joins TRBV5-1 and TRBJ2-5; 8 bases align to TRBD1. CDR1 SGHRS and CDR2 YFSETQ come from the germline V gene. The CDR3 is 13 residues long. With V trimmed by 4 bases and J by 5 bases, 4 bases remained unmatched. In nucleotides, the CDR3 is TGCGCCAGCAGCCAGGGGGCACGGGAGACCCAGTACTTC. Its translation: CASSQGARETQYF.

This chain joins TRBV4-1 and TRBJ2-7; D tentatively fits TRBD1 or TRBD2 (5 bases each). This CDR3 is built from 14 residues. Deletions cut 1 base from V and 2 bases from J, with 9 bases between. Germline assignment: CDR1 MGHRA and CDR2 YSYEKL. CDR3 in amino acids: CASSQVGTTYEQYF. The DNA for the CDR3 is TGCGCCAGCAGCCAAGTTGGGACGACCTACGAGCAGTACTTC.

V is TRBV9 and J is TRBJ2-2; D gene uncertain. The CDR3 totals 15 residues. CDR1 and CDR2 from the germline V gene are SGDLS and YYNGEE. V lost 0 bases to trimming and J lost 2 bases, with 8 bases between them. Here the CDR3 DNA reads TGTGCCAGCAGCGTAGTAGATCTTAACACCGGGGAGCTGTTTTTT. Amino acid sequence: CASSVVDLNTGELFF.

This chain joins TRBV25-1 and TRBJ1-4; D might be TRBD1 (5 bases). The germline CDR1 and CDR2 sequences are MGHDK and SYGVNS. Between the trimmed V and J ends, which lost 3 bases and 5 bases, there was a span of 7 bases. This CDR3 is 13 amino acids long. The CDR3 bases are TGTGCCAGCAGTGACGGGGGGAATGAAAAACTGTTTTTT. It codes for CASSDGGNEKLFF. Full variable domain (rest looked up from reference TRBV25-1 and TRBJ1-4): EADIYQTPRYLVIGTGKKITLECSQTMGHDKMYWYQQDPGMELHLIHYSYGVNSTEKGDLSSESTVSRIRTEHFPLTLESARPSHTSQYLCASSDGGNEKLFFGSGTQLSVL.

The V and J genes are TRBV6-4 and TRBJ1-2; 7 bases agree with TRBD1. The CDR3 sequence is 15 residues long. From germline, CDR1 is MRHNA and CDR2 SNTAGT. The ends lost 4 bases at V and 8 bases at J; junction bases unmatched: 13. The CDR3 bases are TGTGCCAGCAGTGCCGCTTCGGGACAGAGTGGGGGCTACACCTTC. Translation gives CASSAASGQSGGYTF.

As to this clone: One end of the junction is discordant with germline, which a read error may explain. The CDR3 coding sequence is TGCGCAGCAGTAGGGGCAGGGGGAATGAATGGCTACACCTTC. It encodes CAAVGAGGMNGYTF. The chain has TRBV6-5 and TRBJ1-2; 7 positions match TRBD1. The CDR3 consists of 14 residues. CDR1 and CDR2 (germline): MNHEY, SVGAGI.

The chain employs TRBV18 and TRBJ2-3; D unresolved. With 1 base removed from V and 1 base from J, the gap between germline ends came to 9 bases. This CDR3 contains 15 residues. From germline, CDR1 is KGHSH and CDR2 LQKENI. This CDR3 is CASSPQIRGTDTQYF. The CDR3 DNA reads TGTGCCAGCTCACCACAGATTAGGGGCACAGATACGCAGTATTTT.

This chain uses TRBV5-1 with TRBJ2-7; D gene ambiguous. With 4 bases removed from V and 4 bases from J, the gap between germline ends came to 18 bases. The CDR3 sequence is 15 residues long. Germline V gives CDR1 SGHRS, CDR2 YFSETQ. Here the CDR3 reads CASSPQAGGGYEQYF. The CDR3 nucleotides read TGCGCCAGCAGCCCCCAGGCAGGTGGTGGTTACGAGCAGTACTTC.

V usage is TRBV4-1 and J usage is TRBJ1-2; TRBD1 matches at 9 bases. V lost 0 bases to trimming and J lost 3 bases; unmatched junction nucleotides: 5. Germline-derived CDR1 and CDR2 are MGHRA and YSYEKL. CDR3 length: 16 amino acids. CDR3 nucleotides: TGCGCCAGCAGCCAAGAAGAGACAGGGGGGTACTATGGCTACACCTTC. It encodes CASSQEETGGYYGYTF.